This T cell receptor (beta chain) was sequenced in a study of cytomegalovirus exposure and HLA in healthy donors. Study observations and caveats: Presence/absence analyses treated sequencing depth as roughly uniform across donors. An apparent linkage of common viral pathogens to several of the most significant clusters emerged in a later analysis. In a later analysis, a missense DCLRE1C variant was linked to TCR beta V- and J-gene trimming. Associated with cytomegalovirus, according to the listing, were fewer than 200 TCR beta chains.

Trimming took 0 bases from V and 6 from J, leaving 6 bases between them. The CDR3 extends over 13 amino acids. In germline, CDR1 is MNHEY, CDR2 SVGAGI. Note on this clone: Its antigen is still unknown.

Primers for the PCR totalled 60 Vbeta and 13 Jbeta. TCRdb keeps only in-frame clones here, not all; method: immunoSEQ multiplex PCR. The repertoire holds around 200,000 clones, with 65% to 75% as singletons. The clonotype was recovered from a man aged 30 to 39 in good health and CMV-seropositive. Sequencing was performed on PBMCs. The rearrangement joins TRBV6-5 to TRBJ2-1; D ambiguous. The CDR3: CASSYSNGNEQFF. CDR3 in DNA: TGTGCCAGCAGTTACTCGAACGGCAATGAGCAGTTCTTC.